This is a list of T cell receptor beta chains from one sample in a study of shared clonotypes between healthy human individuals. Data came from immunoSEQ multiplex PCR; TCRdb stores just in-frame clones and leaves some out. Of over 400,000 clones in the sample, more than 65% were seen once. The sample consisted of PBMCs. These receptors were obtained from a woman between 40 and 55 years old in good health. Some clones in this sample may be carry-over from other donors' samples. CDR3s include the opening cysteine and the closing phenylalanine or tryptophan. The order of the fields is V gene, CDR3 protein.

>TRBV27
CASSLRFSYEQYF
>TRBV27
CASSLSSGRRNTEAFF
>TRBV6-6
CATEEAGWSYGQYF
>TRBV9
CASSPPPGWGNGYTF
>TRBV5-4
CASSSGGDRALTEAFF
>TRBV4-1
CASSQGQGLNTEAFF
>TRBV11-3
CASSLDRTSGRDDNEQFF
>TRBV11-3
CASSLGLGLGALSNEQFF
>TRBV4-1
CASSQEIQGTGYGYTF
>TRBV7-9
CASSLSGTDNQPQHF